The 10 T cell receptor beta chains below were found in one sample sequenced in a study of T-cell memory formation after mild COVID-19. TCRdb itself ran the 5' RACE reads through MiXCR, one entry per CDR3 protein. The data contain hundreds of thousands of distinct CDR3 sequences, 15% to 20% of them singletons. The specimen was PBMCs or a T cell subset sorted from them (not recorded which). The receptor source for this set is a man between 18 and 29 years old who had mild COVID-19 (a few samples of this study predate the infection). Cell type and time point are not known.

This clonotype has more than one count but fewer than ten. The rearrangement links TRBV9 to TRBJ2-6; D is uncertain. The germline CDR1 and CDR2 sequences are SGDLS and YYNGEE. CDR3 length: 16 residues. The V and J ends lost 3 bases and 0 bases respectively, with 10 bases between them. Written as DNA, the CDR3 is TGTGCCAGCAGCGGGGTACCGAGCTCTGGGGCCAACGTCCTGACTTTC. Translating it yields CASSGVPSSGANVLTF.

The CDR3 nucleotides read TGTGCAGGGGCGGCGGGTAAGGACGAGCAGTACGTC. It is translated as CAGAAGKDEQYV. The rearrangement joins TRBV19 to TRBJ2-7, with D perhaps given as TRBD1 or TRBD2 (5 bases each). This CDR3 has 12 amino acids. Per germline, CDR1 LNHDA and CDR2 SQIVND (reference sequence).

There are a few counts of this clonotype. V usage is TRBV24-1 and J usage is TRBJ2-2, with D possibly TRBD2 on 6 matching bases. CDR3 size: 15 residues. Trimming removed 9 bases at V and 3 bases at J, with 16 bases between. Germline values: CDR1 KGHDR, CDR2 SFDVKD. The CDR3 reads CATQAPGEYTGELFF. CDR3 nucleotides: TGTGCCACCCAGGCCCCGGGGGAATACACCGGGGAGCTGTTTTTT.

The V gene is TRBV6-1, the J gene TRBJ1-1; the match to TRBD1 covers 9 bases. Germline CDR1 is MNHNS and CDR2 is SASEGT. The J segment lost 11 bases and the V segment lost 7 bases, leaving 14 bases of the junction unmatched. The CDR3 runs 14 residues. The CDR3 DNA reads TGTGCCAGCACCCTGATACAGGGGGCTATGTATGCTTTCTTT. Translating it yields CASTLIQGAMYAFF.

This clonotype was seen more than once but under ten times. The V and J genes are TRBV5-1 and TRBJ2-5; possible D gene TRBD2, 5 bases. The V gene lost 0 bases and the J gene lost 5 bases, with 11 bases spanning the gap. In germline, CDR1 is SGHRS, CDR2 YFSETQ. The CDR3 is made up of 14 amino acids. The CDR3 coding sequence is TGCGCCAGCAGCTTGGGCCGCCCGGGGGAGACCCAGTACTTC. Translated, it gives CASSLGRPGETQYF.

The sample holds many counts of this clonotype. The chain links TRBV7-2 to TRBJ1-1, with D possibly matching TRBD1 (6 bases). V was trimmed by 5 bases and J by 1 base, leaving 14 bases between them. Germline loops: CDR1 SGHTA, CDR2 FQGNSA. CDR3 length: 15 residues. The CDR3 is CASSLKQGRNTEAFF. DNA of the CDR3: TGTGCCAGCAGCCTAAAACAGGGCAGGAACACTGAAGCTTTCTTT.

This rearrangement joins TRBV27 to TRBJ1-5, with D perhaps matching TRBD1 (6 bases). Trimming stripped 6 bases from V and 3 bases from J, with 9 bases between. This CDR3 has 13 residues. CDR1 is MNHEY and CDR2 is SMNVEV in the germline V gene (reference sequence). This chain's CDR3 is CASSTGFNQPQHF. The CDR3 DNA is TGTGCCAGCAGCACAGGGTTCAATCAGCCCCAGCATTTT.

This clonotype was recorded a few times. In DNA, the CDR3 is TGTGCCAGCAGTTTCGGGCGGGGGGCCCATTTCTACAATGAGCAGTTCTTC. Amino acids: CASSFGRGAHFYNEQFF. This chain uses TRBV12-3 or TRBV12-4 with TRBJ2-1; TRBD2 aligns across 8 bases. V lost 3 bases and J lost 3; bases outside the gene matches: 10. This CDR3 is 17 amino acids long.

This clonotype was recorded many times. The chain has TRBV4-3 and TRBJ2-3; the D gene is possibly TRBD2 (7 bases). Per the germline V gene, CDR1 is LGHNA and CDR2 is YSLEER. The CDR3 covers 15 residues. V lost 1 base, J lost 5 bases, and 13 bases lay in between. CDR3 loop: CASSQVGGGGDTQYF. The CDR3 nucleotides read TGCGCCAGCAGCCAAGTTGGCGGGGGCGGAGATACGCAGTATTTT.

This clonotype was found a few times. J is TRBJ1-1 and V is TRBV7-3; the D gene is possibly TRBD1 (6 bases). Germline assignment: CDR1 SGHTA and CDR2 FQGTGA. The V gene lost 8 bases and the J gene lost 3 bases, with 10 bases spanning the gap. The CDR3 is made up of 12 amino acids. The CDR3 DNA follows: TGTGCCAGCTCGGGACACTACACTGAAGCTTTCTTT. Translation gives CASSGHYTEAFF.